This TCR beta chain was recorded in a study of cytomegalovirus exposure and HLA in healthy donors. Germline-derived CDR1 and CDR2 are SGHRS and YFSETQ. The CDR3 has 14 residues. The V end lost 0 bases, the J end lost 8 bases, and 14 bases lay between the germline ends. The PCR ran on 60 Vbeta and 13 Jbeta primers. Generated by immunoSEQ multiplex PCR, the TCRdb table keeps only in-frame clones and is missing some. Counted here are over 200,000 clones, 75% to 85% occurring once; the ten biggest clones make up 2.5% to 3.5%. This TCR was sampled from a woman aged 55-70 years in good health and CMV-seropositive. Material: PBMCs. The chain joins TRBV5-1 to TRBJ1-2; possibly TRBD1 for D (6 bases). The CDR3 is CASSLEDRSGGYTF. DNA of the CDR3: TGCGCCAGCAGCTTGGAGGACAGATCGGGCGGCTACACCTTC.